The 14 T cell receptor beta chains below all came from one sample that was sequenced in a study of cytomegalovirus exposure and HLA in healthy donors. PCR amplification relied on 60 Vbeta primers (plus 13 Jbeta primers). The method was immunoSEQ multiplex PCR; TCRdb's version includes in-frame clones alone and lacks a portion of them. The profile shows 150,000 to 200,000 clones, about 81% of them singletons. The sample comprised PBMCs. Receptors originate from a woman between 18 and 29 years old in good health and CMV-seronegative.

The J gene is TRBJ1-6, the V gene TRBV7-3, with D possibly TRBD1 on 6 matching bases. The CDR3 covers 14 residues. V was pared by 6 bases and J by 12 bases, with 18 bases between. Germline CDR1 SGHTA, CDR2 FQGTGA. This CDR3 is CASSSQKQGLPLHF. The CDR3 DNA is TGTGCCAGCAGTTCTCAAAAACAGGGATTACCCCTCCACTTT.

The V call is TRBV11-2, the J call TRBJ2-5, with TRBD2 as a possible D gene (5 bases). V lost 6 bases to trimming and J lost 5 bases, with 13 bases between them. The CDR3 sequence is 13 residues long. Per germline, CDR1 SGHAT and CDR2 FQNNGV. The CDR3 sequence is CASSRGASETQYF. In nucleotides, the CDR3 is TGTGCCAGCAGTCGGGGAGCTTCCGAGACCCAGTACTTC.

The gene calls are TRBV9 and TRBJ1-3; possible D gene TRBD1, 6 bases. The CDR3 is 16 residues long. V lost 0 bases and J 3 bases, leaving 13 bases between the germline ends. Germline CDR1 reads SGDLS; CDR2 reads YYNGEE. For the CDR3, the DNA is TGTGCCAGCAGCGTAGCTGGGCAGGGGAGTGGAAACACCATATATTTT. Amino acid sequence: CASSVAGQGSGNTIYF.

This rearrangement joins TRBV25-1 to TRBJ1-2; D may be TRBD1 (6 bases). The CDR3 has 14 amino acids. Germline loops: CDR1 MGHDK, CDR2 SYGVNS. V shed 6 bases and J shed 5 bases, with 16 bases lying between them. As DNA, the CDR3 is TGTGCCAGCAGCCTTGGGACACCAGCATATGGCTACACCTTC. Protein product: CASSLGTPAYGYTF.

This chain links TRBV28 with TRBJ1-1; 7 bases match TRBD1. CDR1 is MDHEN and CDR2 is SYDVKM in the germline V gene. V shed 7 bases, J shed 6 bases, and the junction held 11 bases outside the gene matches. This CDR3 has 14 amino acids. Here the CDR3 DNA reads TGTGCCAGCAAGGGGGCAGGGGTATGGGCTGAAGCTTTCTTT. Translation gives CASKGAGVWAEAFF.

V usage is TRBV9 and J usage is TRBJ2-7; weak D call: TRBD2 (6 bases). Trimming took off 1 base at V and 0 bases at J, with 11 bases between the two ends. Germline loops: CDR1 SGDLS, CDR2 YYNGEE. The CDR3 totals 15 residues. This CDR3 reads CASSVSSGSSYEQYF. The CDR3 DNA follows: TGTGCCAGCAGCGTATCCTCCGGGAGCTCCTACGAGCAGTACTTC.

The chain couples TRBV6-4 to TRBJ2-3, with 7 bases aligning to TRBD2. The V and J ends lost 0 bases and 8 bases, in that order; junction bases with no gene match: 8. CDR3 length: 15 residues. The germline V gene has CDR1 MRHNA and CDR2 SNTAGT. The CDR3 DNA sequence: TGTGCCAGCAGTGACTCGGGCGGGAGTGGAAGTACGCAGTATTTT. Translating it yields CASSDSGGSGSTQYF.

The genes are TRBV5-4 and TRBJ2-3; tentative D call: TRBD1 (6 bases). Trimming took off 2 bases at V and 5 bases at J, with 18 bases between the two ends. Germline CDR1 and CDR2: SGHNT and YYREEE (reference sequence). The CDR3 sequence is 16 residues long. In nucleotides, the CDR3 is TGTGCCAGCAGCTTCTTTGGGGGCGCAACCGAAGATACGCAGTATTTT. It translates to CASSFFGGATEDTQYF.

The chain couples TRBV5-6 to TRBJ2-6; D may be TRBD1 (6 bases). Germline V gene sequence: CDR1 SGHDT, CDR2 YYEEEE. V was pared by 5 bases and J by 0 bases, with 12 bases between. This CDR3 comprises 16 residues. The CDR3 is CASRHTGNSGANVLTF. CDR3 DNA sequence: TGTGCCAGCAGACACACAGGGAACTCTGGGGCCAACGTCCTGACTTTC.

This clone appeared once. CDR3 amino acids: CASSFQQGMNGYTF. The CDR3 region has the DNA TGTGCCAGCAGCTTCCAACAGGGGATGAATGGCTACACCTTC. V gene TRBV5-4 combines with J gene TRBJ1-2; 7 bases are a match to TRBD1. J was trimmed by 6 bases and V by 2 bases; bases with no gene match: 7. The CDR3 consists of 14 residues. Looked up from germline, CDR1 is SGHNT and CDR2 is YYREEE (reference sequence).

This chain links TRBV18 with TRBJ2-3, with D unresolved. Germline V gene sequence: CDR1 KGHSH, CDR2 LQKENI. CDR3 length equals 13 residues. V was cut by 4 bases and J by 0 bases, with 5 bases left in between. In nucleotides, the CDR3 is TGTGCCAGCTCACTCAGAAGCACAGATACGCAGTATTTT. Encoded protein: CASSLRSTDTQYF.

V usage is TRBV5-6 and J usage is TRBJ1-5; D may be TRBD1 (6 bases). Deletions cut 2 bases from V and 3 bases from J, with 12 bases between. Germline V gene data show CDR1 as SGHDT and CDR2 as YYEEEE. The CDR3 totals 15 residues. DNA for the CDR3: TGTGCCAGCAGCTTCGGGGGGGGCCCCAATCAGCCCCAGCATTTT. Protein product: CASSFGGGPNQPQHF.

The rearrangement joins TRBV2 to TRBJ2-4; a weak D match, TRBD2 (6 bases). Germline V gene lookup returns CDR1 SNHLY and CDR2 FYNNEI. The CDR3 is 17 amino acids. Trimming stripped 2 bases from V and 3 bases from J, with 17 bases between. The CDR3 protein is CASSELLIRRGKNIQYF. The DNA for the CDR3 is TGTGCCAGCAGTGAACTCCTCATCCGGAGGGGCAAAAACATTCAGTACTTC.

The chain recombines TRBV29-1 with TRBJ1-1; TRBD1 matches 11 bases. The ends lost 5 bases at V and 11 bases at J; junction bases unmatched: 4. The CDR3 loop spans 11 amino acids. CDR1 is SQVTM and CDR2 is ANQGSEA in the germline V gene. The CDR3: CSVRTGGDAFF. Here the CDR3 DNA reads TGCAGCGTTAGGACAGGGGGCGATGCTTTCTTT.